This is a list of T cell receptor beta chains from one sample in a study of blood T cell repertoires in COVID-19. Repertoires were generated with immunoSEQ multiplex PCR, while TCRdb's copy carries only in-frame clones and drops some. This repertoire shows 270,000 or so clones, under 95% found once; its top ten account for over 2%. Sequenced material: PBMCs or T cells enriched from blood (not recorded which). These receptors came from a middle-aged woman with acute COVID-19. The CDR3 runs from the conserved cysteine through the conserved F or W. D genes are given only for firm matches. Clone size is stated in some rows and not others, as once, few, many or a class when expanded.

abundance	v_gene	d_gene	j_gene	CDR3nt	CDR3aa
.	TRBV7-2	TRBD2	TRBJ2-7	TGTGCCAGCAGCTTAGCGGGACTAGCGGACGAGCAGTACTTC	CASSLAGLADEQYF
.	TRBV5-5	TRBD1	TRBJ2-7	TGTGCCAGCAGCTCCAACAGGGGTAGCGAGCAGTACTTC	CASSSNRGSEQYF
.	TRBV5-1	TRBD1	TRBJ2-3	TGCGCCAGCAGCCAGACAGGGGACACAGATACGCAGTATTTT	CASSQTGDTDTQYF
.	TRBV7-2	.	TRBJ1-2	TGTGCCAGCAGCCGGCCTACAGGGAATGGCTACACCTTC	CASSRPTGNGYTF
.	TRBV6-2/TRBV6-3	TRBD2	TRBJ2-5	TGTGCCAGCAGTTACGGCGGGAGCGGGGAGACCCAGTACTTC	CASSYGGSGETQYF
.	TRBV4-3	TRBD2	TRBJ2-5	TGCGCCAGCAGCCAATGGGCGGGAGCCCAAGAGACCCAGTACTTC	CASSQWAGAQETQYF
.	TRBV30	TRBD2	TRBJ2-1	TGTGCCTGGAGCCGACTAGCCAATGAGCAGTTCTTC	CAWSRLANEQFF
once	TRBV24-1	.	TRBJ2-3	TGTGCCACCAGTGACCTCTCCAGCGGAGGCACAGATACGCAGTATTTT	CATSDLSSGGTDTQYF
.	TRBV30	.	TRBJ2-3	TGTGCCTTGGACAACGTAAATACGCAGTATTTT	CALDNVNTQYF
.	TRBV5-1	TRBD2	TRBJ2-7	TGCGCCAGCAGCTTGGCTCGCGGGAGGCCTTACGAGCAGTACTTC	CASSLARGRPYEQYF
.	TRBV9	.	TRBJ2-1	TGTGCCAGCAGCGTGGAGGCAGGAACACACAATGAGCAGTTCTTC	CASSVEAGTHNEQFF
.	TRBV19	TRBD1	TRBJ1-6	TGTGCCAGTAGTGAGGGACAGACCTATAATTCACCCCTCCACTTT	CASSEGQTYNSPLHF
once	TRBV11-2	TRBD1	TRBJ1-2	TGTGCCAGCAGCTCACCAAGACAGGGGCGCCACTATGGCTACACCTTC	CASSSPRQGRHYGYTF
.	TRBV25-1	.	TRBJ2-2	TGTGCCAGCAGTGATACGAACACCGGGGAGCTGTTTTTT	CASSDTNTGELFF
.	TRBV7-2	.	TRBJ2-7	TGTGCCAGCAGCTTAGCGCTAAGAGGGCGCGGTCTTTACGAGCAGTACTTC	CASSLALRGRGLYEQYF
.	TRBV7-6	.	TRBJ2-1	TGTGCCAGCAGCTTAGGTTCGACTAGTACTGAGCAGTTCTTC	CASSLGSTSTEQFF
.	TRBV3-1/TRBV3-2	TRBD2	TRBJ2-1	TGTGCCAGCAGGGGACTACGATCCCATGAGCAGTTCTTC	CASRGLRSHEQFF
.	TRBV12-3/TRBV12-4	.	TRBJ1-1	TGTGCCAGCAGTTCGACCCGACAAGCTGAAGCTTTCTTT	CASSSTRQAEAFF
.	TRBV28	TRBD1	TRBJ1-4	TGTGCCAGCAGTTACCTGACAGGGAGTGGAGAAAAACTGTTTTTT	CASSYLTGSGEKLFF
.	TRBV15	.	TRBJ2-4	TGTGCCACCAGCAGAGATCCGCTGGGGGGTCTAGCCAAAAACATTCAGTACTTC	CATSRDPLGGLAKNIQYF
.	TRBV28	TRBD1	TRBJ2-7	TGTGCCAGCAGTTCTCCGGGACAGACGTACGAGCAGTACTTC	CASSSPGQTYEQYF
.	TRBV27	.	TRBJ2-6	TGTTGCGCCCGCTCTGGGGCCAACGTCCTGACTTTC	CCARSGANVLTF
.	TRBV29-1	TRBD2	TRBJ2-1	TGCAGCGTCCTAAGGGCCGGGACTAGCGGTTCCGGGCAGTTCTTC	CSVLRAGTSGSGQFF
.	TRBV6-1	.	TRBJ2-2	TGTGCCAGCAGTGAGATAAATCAGCGGACCGGGGAGCTGTTTTTT	CASSEINQRTGELFF
.	TRBV2	.	TRBJ2-6	TGTGCCAGCAGTGACAGGGTACCCGTCCTGACTTTC	CASSDRVPVLTF
.	TRBV7-2	TRBD2	TRBJ2-1	TGTGCCAGCAGCTCCCTGGGACTAGCGGGGAACAATGAGCAGTTCTTC	CASSSLGLAGNNEQFF
.	TRBV7-2	.	TRBJ2-5	TGTGCCAGCAGCTTAGGGACATTACAAGAGACCCAGTACTTC	CASSLGTLQETQYF
.	TRBV7-2	.	TRBJ1-1	TGTGCCAGCAGCTTATCGGTGAACACTGAAGCTTTCTTT	CASSLSVNTEAFF
.	TRBV7-6	TRBD1	TRBJ1-6	TGTGCCAGCAGCTTGCTCTCAGGGGGTACCTATAATTCACCCCTCCACTTT	CASSLLSGGTYNSPLHF
.	TRBV7-9	TRBD1	TRBJ2-5	TGTGCCAGCAGCTCCCGGGCCGGGACAGGGAGTGGGGAGACCCAGTACTTC	CASSSRAGTGSGETQYF
once	TRBV4-1	TRBD2	TRBJ2-2	TGCGCCAGCAGCCAAGGCGCGTGGGCGGGAGGGCCCGTCGGGGAGCTGTTTTTT	CASSQGAWAGGPVGELFF
.	TRBV2	TRBD1	TRBJ1-2	TGTGCCAGCAATGGACAGGGGAGAAACTATGGCTACACCTTC	CASNGQGRNYGYTF
.	TRBV30	TRBD2	TRBJ2-5	TGTGCCTGGAGTGTACCTTTAGCGGGTCCATTCCAAGAGACCCAGTACTTC	CAWSVPLAGPFQETQYF
once	TRBV6-5	TRBD1	TRBJ1-2	TGTGCCAGCAGTAATTTAAAGGGGGCGCCCTATGGCTACACCTTC	CASSNLKGAPYGYTF
.	TRBV5-1	TRBD1	TRBJ1-1	TGCGCCAGCAGCTTGGCCACAGGGGGCGGCACTGAAGCTTTCTTT	CASSLATGGGTEAFF
.	TRBV24-1	TRBD1	TRBJ2-3	TGTGCCACCAGTGACAGCCGGGACAGGGCGGATACGCAGTATTTT	CATSDSRDRADTQYF
.	TRBV5-6	TRBD2	TRBJ2-3	TGTGCCAGCAGCCCGCGACTAGCGGGGGGGCGAGGTACGCAGTATTTT	CASSPRLAGGRGTQYF
.	TRBV5-4	TRBD1	TRBJ2-7	TGTGCCAGCAGCTTGGAGACAGGGATCGCCTACGAGCAGTACTTC	CASSLETGIAYEQYF
.	TRBV7-9	TRBD1	TRBJ1-6	TGTGCCAGCAGCACTGGAAGGACAGGGAGCTCCTATAATTCACCCCTCCACTTT	CASSTGRTGSSYNSPLHF
.	TRBV2	.	TRBJ1-2	TGTGCCAGCAGTGACAGTTTCTATGGCTACACCTTC	CASSDSFYGYTF
.	TRBV9	.	TRBJ2-5	TGTGCCAGCAGCGTTTTGGGACGGGGGGAGACCCAGTACTTC	CASSVLGRGETQYF
few	TRBV3-1/TRBV3-2	TRBD1	TRBJ2-7	TGTGCCAGCAGCCACGGGACAGGGGGCCTCTACGAGCAGTACTTC	CASSHGTGGLYEQYF
.	TRBV6-6	.	TRBJ1-1	TGTGCCAGCAGGGCAGGAACGCCTGAAGCTTTCTTT	CASRAGTPEAFF
.	TRBV6-5	.	TRBJ1-1	TGTGCCAGCAGTTTCGATGACTCTTCACGCGCTGAAGCTTTCTTT	CASSFDDSSRAEAFF
.	TRBV28	TRBD2	TRBJ2-1	TGTGCCAGCACCATCGGGCTAGCGGGTTGGGTGTTCTTC	CASTIGLAGWVFF
few	TRBV28	.	TRBJ1-2	TGTGCCATTCTGACAGAAGGTAACTATGGCTACACCTTC	CAILTEGNYGYTF
.	TRBV3-1/TRBV3-2	TRBD1	TRBJ1-5	TGTGCCAGCAGCCAGGGGGACAGGGGGTTTCAGCCCCAGCATTTT	CASSQGDRGFQPQHF
.	TRBV7-9	TRBD2	TRBJ2-1	TGTGCCAGCAGCCCTGGGACTAGCGTGGGCAATGAGCAGTTCTTC	CASSPGTSVGNEQFF
.	TRBV18	.	TRBJ1-2	TGTGCCAGCTCACCGGGCCGGGGGGACTATGGCTACACCTTC	CASSPGRGDYGYTF
.	TRBV9	.	TRBJ2-2	TGTGCCAGCAGCGTAGCCATGGGGACAACAAACACCGGGGAGCTGTTTTTT	CASSVAMGTTNTGELFF
.	TRBV28	TRBD1	TRBJ1-2	TGTGCCAGCAGGCGAGGACAGGGGAGAGGCTACACCTTC	CASRRGQGRGYTF
.	TRBV5-1	TRBD2	TRBJ2-1	TGCGCCAGCAGCTTGACTAGCGGGGGCCAAAGGAATGAGCAGTTCTTC	CASSLTSGGQRNEQFF
.	TRBV19	.	TRBJ1-2	TGTGCCAGTACCCAGGCGGACAGAAGTCTGGGTGGCTACACCTTC	CASTQADRSLGGYTF
.	TRBV5-1	.	TRBJ2-5	TGCGCCAGCAGCTCGGGACACCCCCAAGAGACCCAGTACTTC	CASSSGHPQETQYF
.	TRBV7-3	TRBD2	TRBJ2-3	TGTGCCAGCAGCTTAAAGGGGCTAGCGGGGGCCCTTAGCACAGATACGCAGTATTTT	CASSLKGLAGALSTDTQYF